The rows below give T cell receptor beta chains drawn from one sample of a study of T-cell memory formation after mild COVID-19. TCRdb called the 5' RACE reads again in MiXCR, with one record for every CDR3 protein. The sample has fewer than 700,000 distinct CDR3 sequences; roughly a fifth are singletons. Sequencing was performed on PBMCs or a T cell subset sorted from them (not recorded which). Source of these receptors: an adult woman who had mild COVID-19 (a few samples of this study predate the infection). Cell type and time point are not known. Both conserved end residues are part of each CDR3. D genes are given only for firm matches. Clone sizes are given selectively: once, few, many, or a class where the clone is expanded.

CDR3 length | D gene | J gene | V gene | clone size | CDR3 DNA | CDR3 protein
12 | - | TRBJ2-6 | TRBV6-6 | few | TGTGCCAGCGGCCTCGGGGCCAACGTCCTGACTTTC | CASGLGANVLTF
12 | - | TRBJ2-2 | TRBV6-2/TRBV6-3 | - | TGTGCCAGCAGCCGGACTGGTCGGGAGCTGTTTTTT | CASSRTGRELFF
13 | - | TRBJ1-2 | TRBV12-3/TRBV12-4 | - | TGTGCCAGCAGTCCCGAGCTCGGAATGGGCTACACCTTC | CASSPELGMGYTF
15 | TRBD2 | TRBJ2-7 | TRBV12-3/TRBV12-4 | few | TGTGCCAGCAGTTTTGGCGGGAGGAGTTCCTACGAGCAGTACTTC | CASSFGGRSSYEQYF
16 | TRBD1 | TRBJ2-1 | TRBV6-5 | - | TGTGCCAGCAGCGCCCTCCGGGACAGCTCCTACAATGAGCAGTTCTTC | CASSALRDSSYNEQFF
14 | - | TRBJ2-7 | TRBV19 | - | TGTGCCAGTTCCAAGGACTGGATCTCCTACGAGCAGTACTTC | CASSKDWISYEQYF
15 | TRBD2 | TRBJ2-1 | TRBV11-2 | few | TGTGCCACCACCCCCCCGGGACTATCCTACAATGAGCAGTTCTTC | CATTPPGLSYNEQFF
14 | TRBD1 | TRBJ2-7 | TRBV7-9 | - | TGTGCCAGAAGCCACCCGGACAGGGCCTACGAGCAGTACTTC | CARSHPDRAYEQYF
13 | - | TRBJ1-5 | TRBV6-5 | - | TGTGCCAGCAGTGGCCGAGGGGCAGGGGCCCAGCATTTT | CASSGRGAGAQHF
16 | TRBD2 | TRBJ2-1 | TRBV3-1 | few | TGTGCCAGCAGCCAACTTCGGGGACACCGGGGGGGTGAGCAGTTCTTC | CASSQLRGHRGGEQFF
15 | TRBD1 | TRBJ2-1 | TRBV12-3/TRBV12-4 | few | TGTGCCAGCACCCTATCCACCGGGACAGGGCTTGAGCAGTTCTTC | CASTLSTGTGLEQFF